The rows below give T cell receptor beta chains drawn from one sample of a study of T cells after yellow fever vaccination. MiXCR was run by TCRdb on the 5' RACE reads, yielding one entry per CDR3 protein. The sample yields around 550,000 distinct CDR3 sequences, roughly a fifth seen once. Sequences were derived from PBMCs, sampled 15 days after the yellow fever booster vaccination. The source is a man aged 25 to 40 who received the YFV17D yellow fever vaccine. Each CDR3 is given with its conserved first and last residue. A D gene is named only where the DNA matches it firmly. Size tells how often a clone was seen (once, few, many) or the class of an expanded clone, and some rows leave it out.

J	V	D	size	length	DNA	CDR3
TRBJ1-6	TRBV7-6	TRBD1	few	15	TGTGCCAGCAGCCAGGGACAGGGGGGGAGTTCACCCCTCCACTTT	CASSQGQGGSSPLHF
TRBJ2-1	TRBV20-1	TRBD2	few	15	TGCAGTGCTAGTGGGACTAGCGGGACCTACAATGAGCAGTTCTTC	CSASGTSGTYNEQFF
TRBJ2-3	TRBV7-9	TRBD2	.	15	TGTGCCAGCAGCTCATTAGCGGGAGGCGCAGATACGCAGTATTTT	CASSSLAGGADTQYF
TRBJ2-1	TRBV4-3	TRBD2	many	15	TGCGCCAGCAGCCAGACTAGCGGGAGCTCCAATGAGCAGTTCTTC	CASSQTSGSSNEQFF
TRBJ2-5	TRBV10-2	TRBD1	few	13	TGCGCCAGCACCAGGACAGGGTCGGAGACCCAGTACTTC	CASTRTGSETQYF
TRBJ2-1	TRBV6-1	.	.	14	TGTGCCAGCAGTGCCTACCCGGGTGGTAATGAGCAGTTCTTC	CASSAYPGGNEQFF
TRBJ2-1	TRBV7-8	.	.	14	TGTGCCAGCCCTCGCGGAGACAAAACCAATGAGCAGTTCTTC	CASPRGDKTNEQFF
TRBJ2-5	TRBV18	.	.	14	TGTGCCAGCTCACCACCGCAAGGAAGGGAGACCCAGTACTTC	CASSPPQGRETQYF
TRBJ2-1	TRBV19	TRBD2	few	14	TGTGCCAGTAGTAGAGTGGGGCGGGAGGATGAGCAGTTCTTC	CASSRVGREDEQFF
TRBJ2-7	TRBV20-1	.	.	16	TGCAGTGCTAGTCCAGGCCAGAACGCGGGGGCCCACGAGCAGTACTTC	CSASPGQNAGAHEQYF
TRBJ1-3	TRBV7-2	.	.	16	TGTGCCAGCAGCCCACAGACGGTTTCGATTGGAAACACCATATATTTT	CASSPQTVSIGNTIYF
TRBJ2-1	TRBV7-8	.	.	11	TGTGCCAGCAGACTGGAGCATGAGCAGTTCTTC	CASRLEHEQFF
TRBJ2-7	TRBV7-2	.	few	15	TGTGCCAGCAGCCCTACCGGGCCGTTCTCCTACGAGCAGTACTTC	CASSPTGPFSYEQYF
TRBJ2-1	TRBV20-1	TRBD1	.	13	TGCAGTGCTAGACGGACAGGGGTGGATGAGCAGTTCTTC	CSARRTGVDEQFF
TRBJ2-3	TRBV5-1	TRBD2	.	15	TGCGCCAGCCGACGCGCCAGCGGGAGTGTAGATACGCAGTATTTT	CASRRASGSVDTQYF
TRBJ2-1	TRBV12-3/TRBV12-4	TRBD1	.	16	TGTGCCAGTTCCCCAGGGGGGGGACAGGGCCTCAATGAGCAGTTCTTC	CASSPGGGQGLNEQFF
TRBJ2-1	TRBV6-5	.	.	12	TGTGCCAGCAGTTACGGCGGTTCTGAGCAGTTCTTC	CASSYGGSEQFF
TRBJ2-1	TRBV7-2	TRBD2	few	13	TGTGCCAGCAGCCAACTAGCGGGAGCTCAGCAGTTCTTC	CASSQLAGAQQFF
TRBJ2-7	TRBV28	.	.	12	TGTGCCAGCAGTTCTTCCCTACGCGAGCAGTACTTC	CASSSSLREQYF
TRBJ2-1	TRBV29-1	.	.	14	TGCAGCGTTCTAGTACAGGGATCCTACAATGAGCAGTTCTTC	CSVLVQGSYNEQFF
TRBJ2-1	TRBV7-3	.	.	14	TGTGCCAGCAGCCCTATGCCCCTTGGCTATGAGCAGTTCTTC	CASSPMPLGYEQFF
TRBJ2-1	TRBV19	.	few	9	TGTGCCAGTACATGTGAGCAGTTCTTC	CASTCEQFF
TRBJ2-1	TRBV20-1	.	many	14	TGCAGTGCTAGGCAGGGGAGCTCCTACAATGAGCAGTTCTTC	CSARQGSSYNEQFF
TRBJ2-2	TRBV6-2/TRBV6-3	.	many	13	TGTGCCAGCAGTTATCTTAACACCGGGGAGCTGTTTTTT	CASSYLNTGELFF
TRBJ2-5	TRBV28	TRBD1	few	14	TGTGCCAGCAATAGGGGGCCGGGGCAAGAGACCCAGTACTTC	CASNRGPGQETQYF
TRBJ2-1	TRBV29-1	.	few	15	TGCAGCGTTGTAGGGGCTGGAGGGCCCAGCGATGAGCAGTTCTTC	CSVVGAGGPSDEQFF
TRBJ2-1	TRBV7-9	TRBD2	.	16	TGTGCCAGCAGCTTCTGGACTAGCGGGGCTAAGGGTGGGCAGTTCTTC	CASSFWTSGAKGGQFF
TRBJ2-5	TRBV5-1	TRBD1	.	16	TGCGCCAGCAGCTTGGGGCCGGGACAGGGAGGCGAGACCCAGTACTTC	CASSLGPGQGGETQYF
TRBJ2-7	TRBV4-3	.	few	15	TGCGCCAGCAGCCAAGATTTGCCCTTCGCGGGCGAGCAGTACTTC	CASSQDLPFAGEQYF
TRBJ2-3	TRBV29-1	.	.	14	TGCAGCGTTGCCGGGACTCCTGCGACAGATACGCAGTATTTT	CSVAGTPATDTQYF
TRBJ2-1	TRBV28	TRBD1	once	15	TGTGCCAGCAGTTTCGCGGGACAGGCTTACAATGAGCAGTTCTTC	CASSFAGQAYNEQFF
TRBJ1-2	TRBV7-2	.	many	12	TGTGCCAGCAGTTTGGACAGCTATGGCTACACCTTC	CASSLDSYGYTF
TRBJ2-1	TRBV24-1	TRBD2	.	15	TGTGCCACCAGTGGAGCGGGAGGTTCTGACAATGAGCAGTTCTTC	CATSGAGGSDNEQFF
TRBJ2-5	TRBV7-9	.	.	14	TGTGCCAGCAGCCTTCGACAGAAGCAAGAGACCCAGTACTTC	CASSLRQKQETQYF
TRBJ1-1	TRBV12-3/TRBV12-4	TRBD1	few	13	TGTGCCAGCGTAAGACAGGGGGACGGGACAGCTTTCTTT	CASVRQGDGTAFF